The 4 T cell receptor beta chains presented below share a single source sample, sequenced in a study of regulatory T cells in long-lasting Graves disease. Specified time point: newly diagnosed GD, antithyroid drugs for less than 3 months. Following extraction of RNA from PBMCs, that RNA was used to make the TCR library. Sequencing libraries for TCR beta were prepared with iRepertoire HTBI primers and Arm-PCR of CDR3 regions. One entry per CDR3 protein, called by TCRdb with MiXCR from the multiplex PCR reads. The sample records around 420,000 distinct CDR3 sequences, roughly 16% being singletons. The sample in question was peripheral blood mononuclear cells (PBMCs), obtained at new diagnosis, from a patient treated with antithyroid drugs. These receptors all come from a female donor with Graves disease.

There are many counts of this clonotype. The V gene is TRBV24-1, the J gene TRBJ2-1, with 11 bases matching TRBD2. This CDR3 contains 18 residues. CDR1 is KGHDR, CDR2 SFDVKD, per germline. V was clipped by 3 bases and J by 4 bases; unmatched bases: 10. CDR3 nucleotide sequence: TGTGCCACCAGTGATGGTCAACTAGCGGGAGTGAAATACAATGAGCAGTTCTTC. Amino acids: CATSDGQLAGVKYNEQFF.

Many counts were recorded for this clonotype. The genes are TRBV2 and TRBJ1-5; TRBD1 aligns across 9 bases. CDR3 length: 15 residues. The germline V gene encodes CDR1 SNHLY and CDR2 FYNNEI. Trimming cost V 6 bases and J 6 bases; bases outside gene matches: 9. This CDR3 is CASSETGGLGQPQHF. The CDR3 DNA reads TGTGCCAGCAGCGAAACAGGGGGCTTAGGTCAGCCCCAGCATTTT.

This clonotype came up many times. This chain connects TRBV7-8 to TRBJ1-1, with 7 nucleotides matching TRBD1. The CDR3 is made up of 14 amino acids. The junction had 5 bases not matched to a gene; V was cut back by 3 bases and J by 4 bases. Germline CDR1 is SGHVS and CDR2 is FQNEAQ. The CDR3 protein is CASSFLDRFTEAFF. The CDR3 coding sequence is TGTGCCAGCAGCTTCCTGGACAGGTTCACTGAAGCTTTCTTT.

This clonotype was seen only a few times. This chain links TRBV6-2 or TRBV6-3 with TRBJ1-1; possibly TRBD1 for D (6 bases). This CDR3 has 13 residues. Germline assignment: CDR1 MNHEY and CDR2 SVGEGT. V lost 6 bases and J lost 5, with 13 bases in between. The CDR3 sequence is CASSLDSLTEAFF. CDR3 in DNA: TGTGCCAGCAGCTTGGACAGTCTTACTGAAGCTTTCTTT.